This TCR beta chain was profiled in a study of siplizumab effects on memory and regulatory T cells (dated by TCRdb to between 2019 and 2020). Regarding the study in general: The study looked at the effect of siplizumab, an anti-CD2 antibody, on alloreactive T-cell subsets in allogeneic mixed lymphocyte reactions made from human PBMCs. Overall results and qualifications from the work: No functional confirmation was obtained for the suppressive function of proliferating Tregs from siplizumab cultures. Because sequences at frequencies below about 10^-5 were poorly captured, only a minor fraction of alloreactive clones could be mapped back to unstimulated subsets. The cumulative frequency of alloreactive sequences traceable to unstimulated CD4+ memory T cells was significantly reduced by siplizumab. Roughly 75-95% of proliferating CD4+ or CD8+ clones could not be assigned a naive or memory phenotype. In reactions with siplizumab, an average of 68.8% of mappable alloreactive CD4+ clones were Treg-derived, compared with 25% to 30% in control reactions. Greater diversity appeared to be present in unstimulated naive T cells than in memory T cells, and a substantial contribution to the alloresponse seemed to be made by naive cells.

V and J lose 0 bases and 4 bases, and a span of 13 bases separates them. As encoded in the germline V gene (reference sequence), CDR1 is WNHNN while CDR2 is SYGVQD. The CDR3 runs 15 residues from the cysteine to the phenylalanine. Only the CDR3 portion is preserved as DNA: 45 bases, with reading frame beginning at the first base. The library was generated by the immunoSEQ multiplex PCR assay. Roughly 10^5 TCR templates per sample were assayed on the deep sequencing platform. Genomic DNA extracted from sorted T cells was used for TCRbeta CDR3 sequencing. In the paper's pipeline: The R programming language was used for the clonal analysis of the TCRbeta CDR3 data. Alloreactive CD4+ and CD8+ clones were defined by comparing unstimulated samples with post-reaction CFSE-low samples. Alloreactive CD4+ clones were assigned to regulatory or non-regulatory origin by matching sequences to sorted unstimulated Treg and non-Treg repertoires. The source is immuneACCESS, and TCRdb retained only in-frame sequences with V and J called. Part of the clones is not carried over; for the studies checked, unresolved V genes explain less than half of this, and the remainder is unexplained. For V, J and clone size, that table is used; D and trimming come from the DNA. For this sample there are 100,000 or so clones; about 93% appear just once. The ten largest clones take up about 1.5% of the sample.

Sorted unstimulated T cells and proliferating T cells recovered from mixed lymphocyte reactions were subjected to TCRbeta CDR3 sequencing. Fresh whole blood from approximately ten HLA-typed healthy donors was used to isolate PBMCs. To map where alloreactive clones came from, unstimulated CD4+ non-regulatory T cells were FACS-sorted. Notes on this clone: The antigen it binds to is not known. No qualities accompany the bases; no much larger clone lies one base away.

Sequenced: non-Treg CD4+ T cells sorted from blood. Explained via the paper, the cell subset or site label denotes: FACS-sorted unstimulated CD4+ non-regulatory T cells. The receptor's source is a human donor in good health. The chain was built from TRBV10-1 and TRBJ2-7, with a weak D call of TRBD1 (6 bases match). The CDR3 sequence is CASSESPGERYEQYF. In nucleotide form, the sequence is TGCGCCAGCAGTGAGTCTCCAGGGGAGAGGTACGAGCAGTACTTC.